Listed here are 5 T cell receptor beta chains from one sample, sequenced in a study of a mutant IDH1 vaccine in newly diagnosed glioma. Stated time point: baseline, week 1 (first vaccination visit). Specified treatment: pre-vaccination baseline after standard-of-care therapy. The repertoire was sequenced with immunoSEQ multiplex PCR; TCRdb's copy has only in-frame clones and lacks some. This sample has roughly 99,000 clones, with about 90% found just once. Source: PBMCs, taken from a glioma patient treated with radiotherapy, temozolomide or both. The receptors stem from a woman aged 50 to 65 with glioma.

The chain uses TRBV5-6 and TRBJ2-3; D is perhaps TRBD1 or TRBD2 (5 bases each). Germline V gene data show CDR1 as SGHDT and CDR2 as YYEEEE. V dropped 4 bases and J dropped 2 bases, with 17 bases sitting between them. The CDR3 has 16 residues. This chain's CDR3 is CASSHHGAGLTDTQYF. Here the CDR3 DNA reads TGTGCCAGCAGCCATCACGGGGCTGGGCTCACAGATACGCAGTATTTT.

The chain couples TRBV13 to TRBJ2-2; 10 bases are shared with TRBD1. The J segment lost 6 bases and the V segment lost 1 base, leaving 2 bases of the junction unmatched. There are 15 residues in the CDR3. Per the germline V gene, CDR1 is PRHDT and CDR2 is FYEKMQ (reference sequence). The CDR3 protein is CASSLEGQGSGELFF. CDR3 bases: TGTGCCAGCAGCTTAGAGGGACAGGGGTCCGGGGAGCTGTTTTTT.

This sequence joins TRBV28 and TRBJ2-1; 8 bases line up with TRBD1. This CDR3 has 16 amino acids. The V and J ends lost 6 bases and 0 bases, in that order; junction bases with no gene match: 7. CDR1 and CDR2 (germline): MDHEN, SYDVKM. The CDR3 sequence is CASSSGQGSSYNEQFF. The CDR3 DNA reads as TGTGCCAGCAGCTCTGGACAGGGAAGCTCCTACAATGAGCAGTTCTTC.

The CDR3 region is CASSFTGANYGYTF. The DNA of the CDR3 is TGTGCCAGCAGCTTTACAGGAGCTAACTATGGCTACACCTTC. This chain uses TRBV7-9 with TRBJ1-2; D may be TRBD1 (5 bases). In germline, CDR1 is SEHNR, CDR2 FQNEAQ (reference sequence). This CDR3 has 14 amino acids. Trimming pared 3 bases from V and 0 bases from J, leaving 8 bases between.

This chain links TRBV5-1 with TRBJ2-7, with TRBD2 matching 11 bases. Trimming cost V 4 bases and J 1 base; bases outside gene matches: 4. The CDR3 is 15 amino acids. From germline, CDR1 is SGHRS and CDR2 YFSETQ. CDR3 amino acids: CASSRGLAVSYEQYF. CDR3 sequence (DNA): TGCGCCAGCAGCCGGGGACTAGCGGTATCCTACGAGCAGTACTTC.